Shown below are 13 T cell receptor beta chains from a single sample sequenced in a study of response to subunit inactivated influenza vaccine. TCRdb itself ran the RT-PCR reads through MiXCR, one entry per CDR3 protein. This sample has some 600,000 distinct CDR3 sequences, with about 15% found just once. The source material was PBMCs from blood, sampled 14 to 15 days before vaccination. The receptors originated from a man aged 50-60 years who received an inactivated influenza vaccine.

The rearrangement links TRBV3-1 to TRBJ2-7, with D possibly being TRBD2 (5 bases). Trimming pared 1 base from V and 6 bases from J, leaving 7 bases between. Per germline, CDR1 LGHDT and CDR2 YNNKEL (reference sequence). The CDR3 sequence is 12 residues long. CDR3 sequence reads: CASSQGAGEQYF. The DNA for the CDR3 is TGTGCCAGCAGCCAAGGGGCGGGCGAGCAGTACTTC.

This clonotype was observed a handful of times. The V and J genes are TRBV7-9 and TRBJ2-1; D ambiguous. The CDR3 is made up of 14 amino acids. The V end was cut by 3 bases, the J end by 4 bases, with 10 bases between. The V gene's germline CDR1 is SEHNR and CDR2 FQNEAQ (reference sequence). CDR3 amino acids: CASSFSTGYNEQFF. CDR3 nucleotide sequence: TGTGCCAGCAGCTTCTCGACGGGTTACAATGAGCAGTTCTTC.

This clonotype was seen at least ten times. CDR3 sequence (DNA): TGTGCCAGCAGTTATCGCGGAAGAGGCACAGATACGCAGTATTTT. This gives the protein CASSYRGRGTDTQYF. The chain recombines TRBV6-2 or TRBV6-3 with TRBJ2-3; D is undetermined. This CDR3 comprises 15 residues. Germline CDR1 MNHEY, CDR2 SVGEGT. With 3 bases removed from V and 1 base from J, the gap between germline ends came to 11 bases.

This chain joins TRBV5-1 and TRBJ2-1, with 10 nucleotides matching TRBD2. Germline values: CDR1 SGHRS, CDR2 YFSETQ. The junction had 10 bases not matched to a gene; V was cut back by 0 bases and J by 4 bases. The CDR3 length is 18 residues. DNA for the CDR3: TGCGCCAGCAGCTTGGGGGGGAGCGGACTAGCGGCATACAATGAGCAGTTCTTC. Translating it yields CASSLGGSGLAAYNEQFF.

This clonotype was detected a few times. This chain connects TRBV7-3 to TRBJ2-7, with D perhaps given as TRBD1 or TRBD2 (5 bases each). The CDR3 length is 13 residues. Trimming took 1 base from V and 6 from J, leaving 10 bases between them. Germline V gives CDR1 SGHTA, CDR2 FQGTGA. The CDR3 sequence: CASSLIERGEQYF. The CDR3 DNA is TGTGCCAGCAGCTTAATTGAGAGGGGCGAGCAGTACTTC.

Only a few counts were recorded for this clonotype. The chain joins TRBV7-2 to TRBJ2-7; 7 bases are a match to TRBD1. This CDR3 is 15 amino acids long. Looked up from germline, CDR1 is SGHTA and CDR2 is FQGNSA. After removal of 4 bases from V and 5 bases from J, the junction contained 11 bases not matched to a gene. The CDR3 sequence is CASSYGGQNGHEQYF. Here the CDR3 DNA reads TGTGCCAGCAGCTATGGGGGACAGAATGGCCACGAGCAGTACTTC.

Only a few counts were recorded for this clonotype. The chain recombines TRBV25-1 with TRBJ2-3; D remains unclear. The germline V gene encodes CDR1 MGHDK and CDR2 SYGVNS. V lost 6 bases, J lost 8 bases, and 9 bases lay in between. The CDR3 has 11 residues. CDR3 residues: CASSESTTQYF. The CDR3 DNA sequence: TGTGCCAGCAGCGAGTCGACTACGCAGTATTTT.

CDR3 region: CASSLLQGGSSYEQYF. The CDR3 DNA reads TGTGCCAGCAGCCTTCTTCAGGGGGGTAGCTCCTACGAGCAGTACTTC. The chain joins TRBV16 to TRBJ2-7; possible D gene TRBD1, 7 bases. The V gene's germline CDR1 is KGHSY and CDR2 FQNENV. The V end was cut by 4 bases, the J end by 0 bases, with 16 bases between. This CDR3 is 16 amino acids long.

The V and J genes are TRBV4-1 and TRBJ2-5; D is uncertain. CDR3 length: 15 amino acids. The germline V gene has CDR1 MGHRA and CDR2 YSYEKL. V shed 2 bases and J shed 5 bases, with 15 bases lying between them. The CDR3: CASSQRGLFLETQYF. The CDR3 region has the DNA TGCGCCAGCAGCCAAAGAGGTCTTTTTCTGGAGACCCAGTACTTC.

This clonotype was seen a handful of times. V is TRBV21-1 and J is TRBJ1-1. TRBV21-1 is described as a pseudogene. The CDR3 is made up of 15 amino acids. CDR3 protein: CASSNRLSHWTGDFF. The CDR3 DNA reads as TGTGCCAGCAGCAACAGACTTTCTCACTGGACAGGGGATTTCTTT.

This clonotype showed up just a few times. This chain joins TRBV20-1 and TRBJ2-3; TRBD1 is a possible D gene (6 bases). This CDR3 has 14 residues. CDR1 and CDR2 from the germline V gene are DFQATT and SNEGSKA (reference sequence). V lost 3 bases to trimming and J lost 5 bases, with 15 bases between them. The DNA for the CDR3 is TGCAGTGCTAGTGTGACAGGCACATTAGATACGCAGTATTTT. Translation: CSASVTGTLDTQYF.

This clonotype was observed many times. The gene calls are TRBV7-2 and TRBJ2-1; D gene unclear. The CDR3 sequence is 12 residues long. The germline CDR1 and CDR2 sequences are SGHTA and FQGNSA. Trimming pared 1 base from V and 10 bases from J, leaving 8 bases between. CDR3 DNA: TGTGCCAGCAGCTTAGGGTCGCGGGAGCAGTTCTTC. Its protein product is CASSLGSREQFF.

This clonotype was recorded a few times. The J gene is TRBJ1-1, the V gene TRBV5-6; 10 bases line up with TRBD1. This CDR3 region has 14 residues. The germline CDR1 and CDR2 sequences are SGHDT and YYEEEE. V lost 4 bases to trimming and J lost 3 bases; unmatched junction nucleotides: 3. The CDR3 DNA reads TGTGCCAGCAGCACCGGGACAGGGGACACTGAAGCTTTCTTT. It specifies CASSTGTGDTEAFF.